Shown below are 23 T cell receptor beta chains from a single sample sequenced in a study of T cell changes during pregnancy in multiple sclerosis. Repertoires were generated with immunoSEQ multiplex PCR, while TCRdb's copy carries only in-frame clones and drops some. Of fewer than 35,000 clones in the sample, approximately 90% were seen once. Sequenced here: CD4+ T cells from peripheral blood mononuclear cells, sampled in the third trimester of pregnancy. Receptors were obtained from a female donor in good health, enrolled as a control in a pregnancy study.

The rearrangement joins TRBV1 to TRBJ2-1; the listed D gene, TRBD1, was not tested against the DNA. TRBV1 is marked as a pseudogene. The CDR3 covers 16 residues. The CDR3: CTSSRPIAMGRNEQFF. CDR3 DNA sequence: TGCACCAGCAGCCGACCGATAGCCATGGGGCGCAATGAGCAGTTCTTC.

The chain joins TRBV19 to TRBJ2-3; 7 positions agree with TRBD2. The CDR3 extends over 16 amino acids. The V gene end was trimmed by 7 bases and the J gene end by 0 bases; junction bases not matched to a gene: 10. Germline CDR1 LNHDA, CDR2 SQIVND (reference sequence). CDR3 loop: CASTQQAGSSTDTQYF. CDR3 DNA sequence: TGTGCCAGTACCCAACAAGCGGGGTCTAGCACAGATACGCAGTATTTT.

This clone appeared a single time. V gene TRBV19 combines with J gene TRBJ1-1; 7 positions match TRBD1. V was pared by 8 bases and J by 1 base, with 4 bases of the junction left unmatched. The germline V gene encodes CDR1 LNHDA and CDR2 SQIVND (reference sequence). This CDR3 contains 13 residues. CDR3 region: CASRRQGNTEAFF. Here the CDR3 DNA reads TGTGCCAGTCGCAGACAGGGGAACACTGAAGCTTTCTTT.

The chain uses TRBV15 and TRBJ2-5; a possible D gene is TRBD1 (6 bases). This CDR3 has 14 residues. Germline-derived CDR1 and CDR2 are LNHNV and YYDKDF (reference sequence). The V and J ends lost 8 bases and 4 bases respectively, with 17 bases between them. CDR3 region: CATGKGGTGETQYF. The CDR3 nucleotides are TGTGCCACCGGGAAAGGGGGAACGGGAGAGACCCAGTACTTC. Drawing the rest from reference TRBV15 and TRBJ2-5, the complete variable domain is DAMVIQNPRYQVTQFGKPVTLSCSQTLNHNVMYWYQQKSSQAPKLLFHYYDKDFNNEADTPDNFQSRRPNTSFCFLDIRSPGLGDTAMYLCATGKGGTGETQYFGPGTRLLVL.

The rearrangement links TRBV9 to TRBJ2-7; D possibly corresponds to TRBD2 (5 bases). The ends were cut back, 4 bases at V and 2 bases at J, with 16 bases in the middle. The CDR3 runs 15 residues. The V gene's germline CDR1 is SGDLS and CDR2 YYNGEE. CDR3 nucleotide sequence: TGTGCCAGCAGCCGTGGGTGGGGAGAAACCTACGAGCAGTACTTC. This gives the protein CASSRGWGETYEQYF.

The chain combines TRBV11-3 with TRBJ2-5; 9 bases are a match to TRBD2. The germline V gene encodes CDR1 SGHNT and CDR2 YENEEA. This CDR3 region has 18 residues. J was trimmed by 4 bases and V by 9 bases; bases with no gene match: 21. In nucleotides, the CDR3 is TGTGCCAGTTTTGCCGGGACTAGCTACTCGTTTTATGTAGAGACCCAGTACTTC. Encoded protein: CASFAGTSYSFYVETQYF. Supplemented by reference TRBV11-3 and TRBJ2-5, the full variable domain reads EAGVVQSPRYKIIEKKQPVAFWCNPISGHNTLYWYLQNLGQGPELLIRYENEEAVDDSQLPKDRFSAERLKGVDSTLKIQPAELGDSAVYLCASFAGTSYSFYVETQYFGPGTRLLVL.

The CDR3 region has the DNA TGTGCCAGCAGTCGCCTCAAAGCGGGGGGAGAGGCAGATACGCAGTATTTT. It codes for CASSRLKAGGEADTQYF. This sequence joins TRBV27 and TRBJ2-3, with 9 nucleotides matching TRBD2. CDR1 is MNHEY, CDR2 SMNVEV, per germline (reference sequence). The CDR3 spans 17 residues. Trimming at V came to 5 bases and at J to 4 bases, leaving 13 bases not matched to a gene.

The rearrangement joins TRBV29-1 to TRBJ2-7, with TRBD2 identical over 8 bases. Germline V gives CDR1 SQVTM, CDR2 ANQGSEA. Trimming took 4 bases from V and 10 from J; bases not matched to a gene: 15. CDR3 size: 14 residues. The DNA of the CDR3 is TGCAGCGTTGCAACTAGCGGAACAGCCCGCCTCCAGTACTTC. This sequence encodes CSVATSGTARLQYF.

The V and J genes are TRBV30 and TRBJ2-3, with 12 bases that match TRBD2. The CDR3 totals 15 residues. After removal of 4 bases from V and 4 bases from J, the junction contained 6 bases not matched to a gene. Germline V gene sequence: CDR1 GTSNPN, CDR2 SVGIG (reference sequence). CDR3 in DNA: TGTGCCTGGAATCCTAGCGGGAGGGGTTCAGATACGCAGTATTTT. It translates to CAWNPSGRGSDTQYF.

This clone was counted once. The chain has TRBV6-5 and TRBJ2-5, with D possibly matching TRBD2 (7 bases). Germline loops: CDR1 MNHEY, CDR2 SVGAGI. Trimming cost V 6 bases and J 5 bases, with 13 bases left between them. The length of the CDR3 is 13 residues. The CDR3 is CASSGGLRETQYF. The CDR3 DNA follows: TGTGCCAGCAGCGGGGGGCTTCGGGAGACCCAGTACTTC.

The chain uses TRBV5-1 and TRBJ2-7, with 8 bases matching TRBD1. J gave up 4 bases and V 2 bases, and 8 bases lay outside the gene matches. This CDR3 spans 15 amino acids. CDR1 and CDR2 (germline): SGHRS, YFSETQ. CDR3 sequence (DNA): TGCGCCAGCAGCTTCTCAGGGGGCCAGGGGTACGAGCAGTACTTC. This encodes CASSFSGGQGYEQYF.

The chain links TRBV9 to TRBJ2-1, with 9 bases fitting TRBD2. The CDR3 loop spans 15 amino acids. V was clipped by 3 bases and J by 7 bases; unmatched bases: 8. Germline-derived CDR1 and CDR2 are SGDLS and YYNGEE. The CDR3 DNA reads as TGTGCCAGCAGCGCGGTAGCGGGGGCGGGGAATGAGCAGTTCTTC. This sequence encodes CASSAVAGAGNEQFF.

V usage is TRBV28 and J usage is TRBJ1-2; TRBD1 is a possible D gene (5 bases). CDR1 and CDR2 (germline): MDHEN, SYDVKM. Deletions cut 5 bases from V and 4 bases from J, with 17 bases between. This CDR3 is built from 15 residues. The CDR3 DNA sequence: TGTGCCAGCAGTCAGCAAGGACACCGGAGCTATGGCTACACCTTC. Its protein product is CASSQQGHRSYGYTF.

The chain joins TRBV28 to TRBJ2-3; 8 nucleotides line up with TRBD2. The junction had 3 bases not matched to a gene; V was cut back by 7 bases and J by 0 bases. Germline V gene sequence: CDR1 MDHEN, CDR2 SYDVKM. This CDR3 has 14 amino acids. This chain's CDR3 is CASTQRGSTDTQYF. For the CDR3, the DNA is TGTGCCAGCACCCAGCGGGGGAGCACAGATACGCAGTATTTT.

In nucleotides, the CDR3 is TGCGCCAGCAGCTTGGGACTAGCGGCCGGGGAGCTGTTTTTT. Its protein product is CASSLGLAAGELFF. This chain links TRBV5-1 with TRBJ2-2; TRBD2 aligns across 9 bases. The CDR3 runs to 14 residues. V gave up 0 bases and J gave up 6 bases; unmatched junction bases: 0. Germline V gene sequence: CDR1 SGHRS, CDR2 YFSETQ.

V and J are TRBV7-9 and TRBJ1-2; 9 positions match TRBD1. Per germline, CDR1 SEHNR and CDR2 FQNEAQ (reference sequence). CDR3 length: 12 amino acids. J gave up 6 bases and V 5 bases, and 1 base lay outside the gene matches. The CDR3 protein is CASSRTGDGYTF. The CDR3 coding sequence is TGTGCCAGCAGCCGGACAGGGGATGGCTACACCTTC.

The chain is built from TRBV11-2 and TRBJ1-4; D is possibly TRBD1 (6 bases). CDR3 size: 15 residues. V was cut by 1 base and J by 4 bases, with 10 bases left in between. CDR1 is SGHAT and CDR2 is FQNNGV in the germline V gene. CDR3 loop: CASSLVRDINEKLFF. The CDR3 DNA follows: TGTGCCAGCAGCTTAGTCCGGGACATTAATGAAAAACTGTTTTTT.

The rearrangement links TRBV12-5 to TRBJ2-1; TRBD1 agrees at 12 bases. V was clipped by 6 bases and J by 7 bases; unmatched bases: 13. This CDR3 spans 17 amino acids. CDR1 is LGHNT and CDR2 is FRNRAP in the germline V gene. The CDR3 nucleotides are TGTGCTAGTGGCCGCCCCGGGACAGGGGGCAGGTGGAATGAGCAGTTCTTC. This translates into CASGRPGTGGRWNEQFF.

This clone occurred once. The genes are TRBV6-1 and TRBJ1-4, with D tentatively TRBD1 (6 bases). Germline V CDR1 and CDR2: MNHNS, SASEGT. Trimming left V 6 bases short and J 6 bases short, with 17 bases between. The CDR3 has 15 amino acids. CDR3 sequence reads: CASSARAGVDEKLFF. As DNA, the CDR3 is TGTGCCAGCAGCGCTAGGGCAGGGGTGGATGAAAAACTGTTTTTT.

This chain uses TRBV14 with TRBJ2-7, with 10 bases aligning to TRBD1. Germline CDR1 SGHDN, CDR2 FVKESK. Trimming cost V 4 bases and J 9 bases; bases outside gene matches: 6. The CDR3 covers 13 residues. Here the CDR3 DNA reads TGTGCCAGCAGCCCCGGACAGGGGGGCGCGCAGTACTTC. Protein: CASSPGQGGAQYF.

The V gene is TRBV5-1, the J gene TRBJ2-1; 8 bases agree with TRBD1. The CDR3 covers 15 residues. Germline CDR1 is SGHRS and CDR2 is YFSETQ. The V segment lost 5 bases and the J segment 4 bases; nucleotides outside the gene matches: 8. The CDR3 region has the DNA TGCGCCAGCAGACACGACAGGGGTCAGTACAATGAGCAGTTCTTC. Encoded protein: CASRHDRGQYNEQFF. The entire variable domain, with the rest obtained from reference TRBV5-1 and TRBJ2-1, is as follows: KAGVTQTPRYLIKTRGQQVTLSCSPISGHRSVSWYQQTPGQGLQFLFEYFSETQRNKGNFPGRFSGRQFSNSRSEMNVSTLELGDSALYLCASRHDRGQYNEQFFGPGTRLTVL.

Regarding this clone: A far larger clone is one nucleotide away, so this likely arose from a read error. V and J are TRBV5-5 and TRBJ2-5; 11 positions agree with TRBD2. From germline, CDR1 is SGHKS and CDR2 YYEKEE (reference sequence). The CDR3 is 17 residues long. The trim removed 0 bases at V and 3 bases at J, leaving 7 bases unmatched. The CDR3 DNA sequence: TGTGCCAGCAGCTTGGGGCTAGCGGGGGGAAGAGAAGAGACCCAGTACTTC. Its protein is CASSLGLAGGREETQYF.

The chain recombines TRBV5-5 with TRBJ2-7, with 7 bases matching TRBD1. Trimming removed 4 bases from V and 3 bases from J; junction bases left unmatched: 4. Per the germline V gene, CDR1 is SGHKS and CDR2 is YYEKEE (reference sequence). The CDR3 contains 13 residues. The DNA for the CDR3 is TGTGCCAGCAGCGGGACAGACTTCTACGAGCAGTACTTC. Translated: CASSGTDFYEQYF.